The clone carrying this TCR beta chain appeared a few times. This sample was taken from a study of response to subunit inactivated influenza vaccine. V lost 3 bases and J lost 7; bases outside the gene matches: 10. Germline CDR1 is KGHSH and CDR2 is LQKENI. This CDR3 is built from 15 residues. TCRdb used MiXCR to reprocess the RT-PCR reads, holding one entry per CDR3 protein. The sample carries hundreds of thousands of distinct CDR3 sequences, 12% to 15% recorded once. The receptor's source is a man aged 50-59 years who received an inactivated influenza vaccine. The V and J genes are TRBV18 and TRBJ2-7; TRBD2 agrees at 9 bases. The sequences come from PBMCs from blood, collected around 15 days before vaccination. CDR3 in amino acids: CASSPLRVAGDEQYF. The CDR3 nucleotides read TGTGCCAGCTCACCCTTGAGAGTAGCGGGAGATGAGCAGTACTTC. The variable domain in full, completed from reference TRBV18 and TRBJ2-7, reads NAGVMQNPRHLVRRRGQEARLRCSPMKGHSHVYWYRQLPEEGLKFMVYLQKENIIDESGMPKERFSAEFPKEGPSILRIQQVVRGDSAAYFCASSPLRVAGDEQYFGPGTRLTVT.